Reported below is one TCR beta chain. The antigen remains undetermined. These data originate in a study of T cells in Graves' hyperthyroidism and ophthalmopathy. Whole-study results and caveats: In blood, most of the thyroid clonotypes expanded above 0.001 were also present. Onset of ophthalmopathy came a median around 6.5 months after the model predicted it.

The CDR3 has 14 residues. The J segment lost 13 bases and the V segment lost 1 base, leaving 12 bases of the junction unmatched. The germline CDR1 and CDR2 sequences are GTSNPN and SVGIG (reference sequence). Subjects with ophthalmopathy showed a Clinical Activity Score no lower than 3, a NOSPECS grade no lower than 4, and a duration shorter than 3 months. Amplified regions were TCR beta CDR3 sequences from RNA transcripts. TCR CDR3 regions were first amplified by RT-PCR with HTBI primers. TCRdb called the multiplex PCR reads again in MiXCR, with one record for every CDR3 protein. The sample lists about 350,000 distinct CDR3 sequences; roughly an eighth were seen once.

The sample comprised blood. The source of this sequence is a woman in her 40s with Graves' ophthalmopathy. The V and J genes are TRBV30 and TRBJ1-5; 8 nucleotides align to TRBD1. The CDR3 DNA is TGTGCCTGGAGTGGGTTGACAGGGGATCAGCTACAGCATTTT. This gives the protein CAWSGLTGDQLQHF.